Each of the 2 T cell receptor beta chains below was sequenced from the same sample in a study of cytomegalovirus exposure and HLA in healthy donors. Primers: 60 Vbeta forward and 13 Jbeta reverse. Assay used: immunoSEQ multiplex PCR; TCRdb lists only in-frame clones, some missing. This sample carries about 98,000 clones, about two thirds of them seen once, and the ten largest clones take about 1.3%. The sample taken for sequencing was PBMCs. The origin of the receptors is a female donor in good health and CMV-seronegative.

The chain uses TRBV19 and TRBJ2-7; 11 bases map to TRBD1. CDR1 is LNHDA and CDR2 is SQIVND in the germline V gene (reference sequence). V shed 2 bases, J shed 2 bases, and the junction held 2 bases outside the gene matches. This CDR3 has 15 amino acids. The CDR3 DNA is TGTGCCAGTAGTATAAGGGACAGGGGGACCTACGAGCAGTACTTC. As protein: CASSIRDRGTYEQYF. Filled out from reference TRBV19 and TRBJ2-7, the complete variable domain reads DGGITQSPKYLFRKEGQNVTLSCEQNLNHDAMYWYRQDPGQGLRLIYYSQIVNDFQKGDIAEGYSVSREKKESFPLTVTSAQKNPTAFYLCASSIRDRGTYEQYFGPGTRLTVT.

Points on this clone: Its ends do not fully match the called genes, so a read error is possible. The chain has TRBV7-7 and TRBJ2-1, with D uncertain. The CDR3 runs to 14 residues. Germline V lookup: CDR1 SSHAT, CDR2 FNYEAQ (reference sequence). The CDR3 DNA follows: TGTGCTAGCAGCTCTCATCTAGGAACCAATGAGCAGTTCTTC. This encodes CASSSHLGTNEQFF.